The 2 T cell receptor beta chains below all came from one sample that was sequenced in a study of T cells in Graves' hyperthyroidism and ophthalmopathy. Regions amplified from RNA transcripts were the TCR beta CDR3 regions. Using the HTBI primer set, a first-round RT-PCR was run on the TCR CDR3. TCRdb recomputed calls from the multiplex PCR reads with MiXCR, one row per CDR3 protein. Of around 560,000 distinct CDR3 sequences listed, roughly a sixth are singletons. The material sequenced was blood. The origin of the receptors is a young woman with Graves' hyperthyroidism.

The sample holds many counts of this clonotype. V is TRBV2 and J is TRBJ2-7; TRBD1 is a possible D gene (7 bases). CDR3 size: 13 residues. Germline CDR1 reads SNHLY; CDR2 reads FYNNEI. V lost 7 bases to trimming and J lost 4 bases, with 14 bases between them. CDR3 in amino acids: CASTKAGGYEQYF. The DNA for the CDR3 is TGTGCCAGCACCAAAGCAGGGGGGTACGAGCAGTACTTC.

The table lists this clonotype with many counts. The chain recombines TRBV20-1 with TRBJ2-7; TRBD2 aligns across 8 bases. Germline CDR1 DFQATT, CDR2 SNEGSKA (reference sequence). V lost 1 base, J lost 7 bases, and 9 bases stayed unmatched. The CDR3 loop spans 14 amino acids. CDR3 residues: CSARGGRPTGEQYF. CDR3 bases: TGCAGTGCTAGAGGCGGGAGGCCGACGGGGGAGCAGTACTTC.